These T cell receptor beta chains were read from a single sample in a study of T-cell reconstitution after alpha-beta-depleted transplantation in children. A single record per CDR3 protein comes from TCRdb applying MiXCR to the PCR reads. The sample lists about 200,000 distinct CDR3 sequences; approximately 6.8% were seen once. This specimen was PBMCs, taken before TCRalphabeta/CD19-depleted stem cell transplant. These receptors were obtained from a girl under three years old with combined immunodeficiency, due to receive a stem cell transplant. The CDR3 runs from the conserved cysteine through the conserved F or W. D genes are given only for firm matches. A clone size is listed for some rows: how often the clone was seen (once, few, many), or a class if it is expanded.

-	TRBV10-3	few	TRBJ2-1	TGTGCCATCAGTGACCAGGGGCCGTACAGGAATGAGCAGTTCTTC	CAISDQGPYRNEQFF
TRBD1	TRBV6-2/TRBV6-3	few	TRBJ2-7	TGTGCCAGCAGTTACTCGCCGGGACAGGGGTCGTACGAGCAGTACTTC	CASSYSPGQGSYEQYF
-	TRBV2	many	TRBJ2-3	TGTGCCAGCAGTGTAGTAATGACAGATACGCAGTATTTT	CASSVVMTDTQYF
-	TRBV25-1	-	TRBJ2-2	TGTGCCAGCAGCGAACTCGGGACCGGGGAGCTGTTTTTT	CASSELGTGELFF
-	TRBV5-1	many	TRBJ1-5	TGCGCCAGCAGCTTGTTTCCAAATAGCAATCAGCCCCAGCATTTT	CASSLFPNSNQPQHF
-	TRBV20-1	many	TRBJ2-4	TGCAGTGCTAGACTAGCTGGCGACATTCAGTACTTC	CSARLAGDIQYF
TRBD2	TRBV6-5	many	TRBJ2-2	TGTGCCAGCAGTTACTGGGGACTAGCCGCGAACACCGGGGAGCTGTTTTTT	CASSYWGLAANTGELFF
TRBD1	TRBV11-2	-	TRBJ2-5	TGTGCCAGCAGCTTTGGGACAGCGGTTTATGGTGGCTCCCAAGAGACCCAGTACTTC	CASSFGTAVYGGSQETQYF
-	TRBV6-2/TRBV6-3	many	TRBJ2-5	TGTGCCAGCAGTGGTCCGAAAGAGACCCAGTACTTC	CASSGPKETQYF
TRBD1	TRBV7-6	few	TRBJ2-7	TGTGCCAGCAGCTCTCGAGATTGGACAGGGGGATACGAGCAGTACTTC	CASSSRDWTGGYEQYF
TRBD2	TRBV28	many	TRBJ2-7	TGTGCCAGCAGGAATAGCGGGGACCTTTACGAGCAGTACTTC	CASRNSGDLYEQYF
TRBD1	TRBV6-4	many	TRBJ2-1	TGTGCCACCGGGACAGGGGGCCTAGCGGGGGCCCCGAGCTCCTACAATGAGCAGTTCTTC	CATGTGGLAGAPSSYNEQFF
-	TRBV7-6	many	TRBJ2-5	TGTGCCAGCAGCTCGACTCAAGAGACCCAGTACTTC	CASSSTQETQYF
TRBD2	TRBV27	-	TRBJ2-6	TGTGCCAGCAGTCATACCCGGGGGGTAAGCTCTGGGGCCAACGTCCTGACTTTC	CASSHTRGVSSGANVLTF
TRBD2	TRBV5-1	many	TRBJ2-1	TGCGCCAGCAGCAGTACTAGCGGTTCTTACAATGAGCAGTTCTTC	CASSSTSGSYNEQFF
TRBD1	TRBV12-3/TRBV12-4	many	TRBJ2-5	TGTGCCAGCAGCGATGGACAGGGGGCAAGGCAAGAGACCCAGTACTTC	CASSDGQGARQETQYF
-	TRBV27	many	TRBJ2-7	TGTGCCAGCAGTTTACGGGGGTACTACGAGCAGTACTTC	CASSLRGYYEQYF
-	TRBV24-1	many	TRBJ1-1	TGTGCCACCAGTGCCGCTGGAGGGGAAGCTTTCTTT	CATSAAGGEAFF
-	TRBV12-3/TRBV12-4	many	TRBJ1-2	TGTGCCATACTTACAGGGTCTGGCGGCTACACCTTC	CAILTGSGGYTF
-	TRBV5-1	many	TRBJ2-1	TGCGCCACCACCCCACTGGCGGAGAGCTCCTACAATGAGCAGTTCTTC	CATTPLAESSYNEQFF
-	TRBV14	many	TRBJ1-1	TGTGCCAGCAGCCAAGGAGGGGTCGAGGCTTTCTTT	CASSQGGVEAFF
TRBD1	TRBV3-1	-	TRBJ2-5	TGTGCCACCTCCCTGACAGGGATGGAGACCCAGTACTTC	CATSLTGMETQYF
TRBD1	TRBV5-1	many	TRBJ1-2	TGCGCCAGCAGCCTCGGGACAGGTTTCTATGGCTACACCTTC	CASSLGTGFYGYTF
TRBD2	TRBV4-1	many	TRBJ2-1	TGCGCCAGCAGCCAAGATGTTGGGGGGGCCTACAATGAGCAGTTCTTC	CASSQDVGGAYNEQFF
-	TRBV5-1	few	TRBJ2-7	TGCGCCAGCAGCCCTGGACTGGGCGAGATCTACGAGCAGTACTTC	CASSPGLGEIYEQYF
-	TRBV5-3	-	TRBJ2-7	TGTGCCAGGGGCTTCGGGCCACGCTACGAGCAGTACTTC	CARGFGPRYEQYF
-	TRBV14	many	TRBJ2-3	TGTGCCAGCAGCCAGGAGCGCCGCACAGATACGCAGTATTTT	CASSQERRTDTQYF
TRBD2	TRBV7-2	-	TRBJ2-3	TGTGCCAGCAGCTTTTCTACTAGCGGGATTTTCTTTACGCAGTATTTT	CASSFSTSGIFFTQYF
-	TRBV7-2	many	TRBJ2-5	TGTGCCAGCAGCAAAATCCTAACACAAGAGACCCAGTACTTC	CASSKILTQETQYF
-	TRBV20-1	many	TRBJ1-2	TGCAGTGCTAGAGATGTTCGCCACCCTTGGGGTAACTATGGCTACACCTTC	CSARDVRHPWGNYGYTF
-	TRBV9	many	TRBJ1-1	TGTGCCAGCAGCGTTCGTCCCACCCTTCCGGTAACTGAAGCTTTCTTT	CASSVRPTLPVTEAFF
-	TRBV21-1	many	TRBJ2-1	TGTGCCAGCAGCACCCAAGTCGGGGTGAGATCCTACAATGAGCAGTTCTTC	CASSTQVGVRSYNEQFF
-	TRBV10-3	many	TRBJ2-3	TGTGCCATCAGTGAGTCACTGGGACAATATACGCAGTATTTT	CAISESLGQYTQYF
-	TRBV12-3/TRBV12-4	many	TRBJ1-1	TGTGCCAGCAGTACCCCTGGCAAACCGGCTGAAGCTTTCTTT	CASSTPGKPAEAFF
TRBD2	TRBV29-1	many	TRBJ2-1	TGCAGCGTTAGGGAGGGCCGGGGCAATGAGCAGTTCTTC	CSVREGRGNEQFF
TRBD1	TRBV27	-	TRBJ2-5	TGTGCCAGTAGTCCCCGGGACAGCGAAGAGACCGAGTACTTC	CASSPRDSEETEYF
TRBD2	TRBV12-3/TRBV12-4	many	TRBJ2-3	TGTGCCAGCAGTTTGCTAGCGGGGGGGCCGTCGACAGATACGCAGTATTTT	CASSLLAGGPSTDTQYF
TRBD1	TRBV4-1	many	TRBJ1-2	TGCGCCAGCAGCCGGTTTACCGGGACAGGGGATGGCTACACCTTC	CASSRFTGTGDGYTF
-	TRBV7-2	many	TRBJ2-5	TGTGCCAGCAGCTTAACCCGGGAGACCCAGTACTTC	CASSLTRETQYF
TRBD1	TRBV7-9	many	TRBJ1-2	TGTGCCAGCAGCCTTCAGGGGGAGACAGCCCTCTACACCTTC	CASSLQGETALYTF
TRBD2	TRBV5-6	many	TRBJ2-1	TGTGCCAGCAGCCCTGGGACTAGCGGGGGGCCCATGGATGAGCAGTTCTTC	CASSPGTSGGPMDEQFF
-	TRBV7-2	many	TRBJ1-1	TGTGCCAGCAGCTCCCCCCCGACAGTTGAAGCTTTCTTT	CASSSPPTVEAFF
-	TRBV7-9	many	TRBJ2-5	TGTGCCAGCAGCAAGATGACAAGTCAAGAGACCCAGTACTTC	CASSKMTSQETQYF
TRBD2	TRBV14	many	TRBJ2-1	TGTGCCAGCAGCCGAGGGACTAGCGGGAGAATCTACAATGAGCAGTTCTTC	CASSRGTSGRIYNEQFF